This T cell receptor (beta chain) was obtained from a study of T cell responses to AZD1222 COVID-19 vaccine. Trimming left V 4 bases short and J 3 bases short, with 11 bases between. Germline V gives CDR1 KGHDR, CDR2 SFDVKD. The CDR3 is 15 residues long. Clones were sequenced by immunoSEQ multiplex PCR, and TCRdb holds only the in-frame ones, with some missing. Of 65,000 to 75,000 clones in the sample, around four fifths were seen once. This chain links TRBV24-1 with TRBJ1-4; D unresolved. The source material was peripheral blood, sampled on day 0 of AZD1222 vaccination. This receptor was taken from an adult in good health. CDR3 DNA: TGTGCCACCAGTGAGGGCGGGGAGGCTAATGAAAAACTGTTTTTT. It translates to CATSEGGEANEKLFF.